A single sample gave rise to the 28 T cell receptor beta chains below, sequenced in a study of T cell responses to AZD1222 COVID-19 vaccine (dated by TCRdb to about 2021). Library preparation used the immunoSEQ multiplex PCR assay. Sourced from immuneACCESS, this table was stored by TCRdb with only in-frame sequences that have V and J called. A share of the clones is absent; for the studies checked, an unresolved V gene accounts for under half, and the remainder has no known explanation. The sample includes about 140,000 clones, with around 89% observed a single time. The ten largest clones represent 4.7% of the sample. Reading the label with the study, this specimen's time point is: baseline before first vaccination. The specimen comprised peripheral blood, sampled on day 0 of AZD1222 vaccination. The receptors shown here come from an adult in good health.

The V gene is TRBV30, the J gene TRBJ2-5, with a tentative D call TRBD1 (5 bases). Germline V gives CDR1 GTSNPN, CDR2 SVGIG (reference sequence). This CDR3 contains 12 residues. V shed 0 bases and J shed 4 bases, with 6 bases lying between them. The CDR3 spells CAWSVQGETQYF. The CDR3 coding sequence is TGTGCCTGGAGTGTCCAGGGAGAGACCCAGTACTTC.

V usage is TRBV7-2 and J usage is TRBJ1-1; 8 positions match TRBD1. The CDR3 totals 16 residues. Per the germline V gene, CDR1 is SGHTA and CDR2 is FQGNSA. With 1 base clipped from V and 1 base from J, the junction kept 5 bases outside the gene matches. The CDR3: CASSLVPGQGNTEAFF. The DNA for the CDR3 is TGTGCCAGCAGCTTAGTCCCAGGACAGGGGAACACTGAAGCTTTCTTT.

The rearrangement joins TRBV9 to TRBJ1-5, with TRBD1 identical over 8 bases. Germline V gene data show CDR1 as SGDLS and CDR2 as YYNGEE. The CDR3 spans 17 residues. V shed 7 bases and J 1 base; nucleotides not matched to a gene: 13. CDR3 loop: CASVSLDRVESNQPQHF. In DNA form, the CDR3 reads TGTGCCAGCGTCTCCTTGGACAGGGTGGAAAGCAATCAGCCCCAGCATTTT.

CDR3 protein: CASSPRPPPREQYF. The CDR3 coding sequence is TGTGCCAGCAGTCCCCGGCCCCCCCCTCGCGAGCAGTACTTC. J is TRBJ2-7 and V is TRBV27, with D unclear. This CDR3 contains 14 residues. Germline CDR1 MNHEY, CDR2 SMNVEV (reference sequence). With 5 bases removed from V and 6 bases from J, the gap between germline ends came to 17 bases.

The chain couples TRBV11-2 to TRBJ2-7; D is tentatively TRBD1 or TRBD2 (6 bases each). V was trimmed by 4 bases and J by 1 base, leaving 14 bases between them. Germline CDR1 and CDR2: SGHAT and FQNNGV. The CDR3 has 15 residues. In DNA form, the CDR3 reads TGTGCCAGCAGCTCCCAAAGGGGGGAGTCCTACGAGCAGTACTTC. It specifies CASSSQRGESYEQYF. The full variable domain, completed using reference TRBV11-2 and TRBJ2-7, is EAGVAQSPRYKIIEKRQSVAFWCNPISGHATLYWYQQILGQGPKLLIQFQNNGVVDDSQLPKDRFSAERLKGVDSTLKIQPAKLEDSAVYLCASSSQRGESYEQYFGPGTRLTVT.

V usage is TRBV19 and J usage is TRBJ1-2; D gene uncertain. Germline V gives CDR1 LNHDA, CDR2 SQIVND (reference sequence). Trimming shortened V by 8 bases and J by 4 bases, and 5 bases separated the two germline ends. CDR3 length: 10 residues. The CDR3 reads CASPRYGYTF. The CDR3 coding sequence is TGTGCCAGTCCCCGCTATGGCTACACCTTC. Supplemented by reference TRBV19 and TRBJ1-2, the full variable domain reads DGGITQSPKYLFRKEGQNVTLSCEQNLNHDAMYWYRQDPGQGLRLIYYSQIVNDFQKGDIAEGYSVSREKKESFPLTVTSAQKNPTAFYLCASPRYGYTFGSGTRLTVV.

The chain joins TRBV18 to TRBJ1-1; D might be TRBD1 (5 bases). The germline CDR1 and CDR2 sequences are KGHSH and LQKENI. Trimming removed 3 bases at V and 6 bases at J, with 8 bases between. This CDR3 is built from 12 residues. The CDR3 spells CASSPGGAEAFF. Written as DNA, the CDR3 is TGTGCCAGCTCACCGGGGGGGGCTGAAGCTTTCTTT.

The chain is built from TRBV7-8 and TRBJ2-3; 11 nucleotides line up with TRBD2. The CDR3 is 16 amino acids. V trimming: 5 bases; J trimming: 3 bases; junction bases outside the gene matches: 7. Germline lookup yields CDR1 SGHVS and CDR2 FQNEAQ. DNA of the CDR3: TGTGCCAGCAGCGTTCTAGCGGGAGGTGGGACAGATACGCAGTATTTT. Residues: CASSVLAGGGTDTQYF.

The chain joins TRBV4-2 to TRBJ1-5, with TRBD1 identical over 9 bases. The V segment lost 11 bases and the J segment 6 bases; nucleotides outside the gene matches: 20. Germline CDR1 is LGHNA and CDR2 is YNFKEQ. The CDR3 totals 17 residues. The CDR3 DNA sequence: TGTGCCCGTAAAACCGGGACAGGGAAAAGGGTTGGTCAGCCCCAGCATTTT. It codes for CARKTGTGKRVGQPQHF.

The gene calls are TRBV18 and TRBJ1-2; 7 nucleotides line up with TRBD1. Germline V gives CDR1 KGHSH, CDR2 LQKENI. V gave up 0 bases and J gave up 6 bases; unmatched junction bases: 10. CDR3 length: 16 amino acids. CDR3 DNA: TGTGCCAGCTCACCACCGAGAGGTAGGGGGCTGAATGGCTACACCTTC. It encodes CASSPPRGRGLNGYTF.

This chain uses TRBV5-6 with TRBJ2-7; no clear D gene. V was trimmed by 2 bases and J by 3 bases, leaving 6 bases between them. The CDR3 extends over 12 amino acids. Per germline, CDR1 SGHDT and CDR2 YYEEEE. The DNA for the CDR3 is TGTGCCAGCAGCTTAAGGTACTACGAGCAGTACTTC. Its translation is CASSLRYYEQYF.

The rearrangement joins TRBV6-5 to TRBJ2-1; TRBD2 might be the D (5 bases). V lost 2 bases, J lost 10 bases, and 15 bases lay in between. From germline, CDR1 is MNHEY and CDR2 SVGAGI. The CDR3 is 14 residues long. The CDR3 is CASSYGQTRREQFF. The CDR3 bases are TGTGCCAGCAGTTACGGGCAGACAAGGAGGGAGCAGTTCTTC.

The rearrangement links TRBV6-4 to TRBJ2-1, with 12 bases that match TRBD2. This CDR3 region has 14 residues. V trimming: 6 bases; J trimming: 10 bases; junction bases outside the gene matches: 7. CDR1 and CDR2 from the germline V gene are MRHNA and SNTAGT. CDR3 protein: CASSASGGAPEQFF. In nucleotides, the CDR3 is TGTGCCAGCAGCGCTAGCGGGGGGGCGCCGGAGCAGTTCTTC.

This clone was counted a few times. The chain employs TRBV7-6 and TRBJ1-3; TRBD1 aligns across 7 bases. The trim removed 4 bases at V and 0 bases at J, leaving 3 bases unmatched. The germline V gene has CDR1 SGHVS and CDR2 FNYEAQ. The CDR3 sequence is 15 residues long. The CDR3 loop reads CASSSWDSSGNTIYF. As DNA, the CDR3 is TGTGCCAGCAGCTCCTGGGACAGCTCTGGAAACACCATATATTTT. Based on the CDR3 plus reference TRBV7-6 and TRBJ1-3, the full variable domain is GAGVSQSPRYKVTKRGQDVALRCDPISGHVSLYWYRQALGQGPEFLTYFNYEAQQDKSGLPNDRFSAERPEGSISTLTIQRTEQRDSAMYRCASSSWDSSGNTIYFGEGSWLTVV.

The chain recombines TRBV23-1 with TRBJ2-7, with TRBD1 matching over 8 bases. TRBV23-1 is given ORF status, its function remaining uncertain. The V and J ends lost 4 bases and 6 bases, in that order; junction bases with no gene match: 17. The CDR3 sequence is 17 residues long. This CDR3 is CASSLAVRGQGPSEQYF. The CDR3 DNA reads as TGCGCCAGCAGTCTCGCAGTGAGAGGACAGGGCCCTAGCGAGCAGTACTTC.

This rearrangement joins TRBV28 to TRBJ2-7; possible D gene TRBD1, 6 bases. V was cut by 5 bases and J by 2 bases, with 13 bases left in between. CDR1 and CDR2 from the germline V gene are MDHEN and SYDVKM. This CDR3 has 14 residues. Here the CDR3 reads CASSPSDRTYEQYF. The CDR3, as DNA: TGTGCCAGCAGTCCAAGCGACAGGACCTACGAGCAGTACTTC. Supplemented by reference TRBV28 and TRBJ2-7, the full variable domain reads DVKVTQSSRYLVKRTGEKVFLECVQDMDHENMFWYRQDPGLGLRLIYFSYDVKMKEKGDIPEGYSVSREKKERFSLILESASTNQTSMYLCASSPSDRTYEQYFGPGTRLTVT.

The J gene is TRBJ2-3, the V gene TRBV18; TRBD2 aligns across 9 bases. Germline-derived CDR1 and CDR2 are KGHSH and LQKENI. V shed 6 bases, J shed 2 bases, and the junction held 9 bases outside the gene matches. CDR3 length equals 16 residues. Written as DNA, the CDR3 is TGTGCCAGCTCGCGGAGCGGGGGGCGAATCACAGATACGCAGTATTTT. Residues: CASSRSGGRITDTQYF.

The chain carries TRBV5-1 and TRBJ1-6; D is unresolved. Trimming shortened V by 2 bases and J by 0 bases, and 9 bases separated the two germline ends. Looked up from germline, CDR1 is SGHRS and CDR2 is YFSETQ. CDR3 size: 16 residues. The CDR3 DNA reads TGCGCCAGCAGCTTCGGAACGAGCTCCTATAATTCACCCCTCCACTTT. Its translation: CASSFGTSSYNSPLHF.

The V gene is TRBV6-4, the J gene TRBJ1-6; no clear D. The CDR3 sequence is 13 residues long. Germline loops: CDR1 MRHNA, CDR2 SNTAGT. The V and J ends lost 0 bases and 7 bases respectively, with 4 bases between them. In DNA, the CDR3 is TGTGCCAGCAGTGACTCTGAGAATTCACCCCTCCACTTT. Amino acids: CASSDSENSPLHF.

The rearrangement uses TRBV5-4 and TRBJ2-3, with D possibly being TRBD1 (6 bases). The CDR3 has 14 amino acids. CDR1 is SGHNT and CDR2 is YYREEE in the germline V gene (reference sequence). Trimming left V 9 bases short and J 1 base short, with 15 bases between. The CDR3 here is CATQVGQRTDTQYF. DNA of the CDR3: TGTGCCACCCAGGTAGGACAGCGCACAGATACGCAGTATTTT.

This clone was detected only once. CDR3 DNA: TGCGCCAGCAGACCAAACAGGGCTGGTGAAAAACTGTTTTTT. Protein product: CASRPNRAGEKLFF. The chain recombines TRBV5-1 with TRBJ1-4; maybe TRBD1 (6 bases). This CDR3 region has 14 residues. Germline values: CDR1 SGHRS, CDR2 YFSETQ. Trimming left V 5 bases short and J 7 bases short, with 15 bases between. Looking up the rest from reference TRBV5-1 and TRBJ1-4 gives the full variable domain: KAGVTQTPRYLIKTRGQQVTLSCSPISGHRSVSWYQQTPGQGLQFLFEYFSETQRNKGNFPGRFSGRQFSNSRSEMNVSTLELGDSALYLCASRPNRAGEKLFFGSGTQLSVL.

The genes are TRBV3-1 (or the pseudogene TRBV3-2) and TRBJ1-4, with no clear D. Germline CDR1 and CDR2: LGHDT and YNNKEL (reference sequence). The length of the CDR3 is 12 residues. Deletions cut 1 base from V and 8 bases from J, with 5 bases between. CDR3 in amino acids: CASSQVREKLFF. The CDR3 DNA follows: TGTGCCAGCAGCCAAGTACGCGAAAAACTGTTTTTT.

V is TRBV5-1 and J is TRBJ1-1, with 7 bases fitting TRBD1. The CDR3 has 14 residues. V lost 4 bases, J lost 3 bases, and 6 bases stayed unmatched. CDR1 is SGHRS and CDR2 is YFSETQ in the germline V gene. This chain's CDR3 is CASSNYRGYTEAFF. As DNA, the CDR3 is TGCGCCAGCAGCAACTACAGGGGATACACTGAAGCTTTCTTT.

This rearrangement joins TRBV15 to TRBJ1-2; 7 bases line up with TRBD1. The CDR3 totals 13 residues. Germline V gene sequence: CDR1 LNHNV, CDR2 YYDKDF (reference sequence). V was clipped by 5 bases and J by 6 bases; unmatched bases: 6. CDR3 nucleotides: TGTGCCACCAGCTCCAGACAGGGTGATGGCTACACCTTC. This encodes CATSSRQGDGYTF.

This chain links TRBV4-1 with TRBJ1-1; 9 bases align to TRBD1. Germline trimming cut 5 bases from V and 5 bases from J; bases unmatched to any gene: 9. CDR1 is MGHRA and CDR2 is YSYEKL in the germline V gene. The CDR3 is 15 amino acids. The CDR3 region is CASSAGQGQTTEAFF. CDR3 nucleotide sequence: TGCGCCAGCAGCGCCGGACAGGGGCAGACAACTGAAGCTTTCTTT.

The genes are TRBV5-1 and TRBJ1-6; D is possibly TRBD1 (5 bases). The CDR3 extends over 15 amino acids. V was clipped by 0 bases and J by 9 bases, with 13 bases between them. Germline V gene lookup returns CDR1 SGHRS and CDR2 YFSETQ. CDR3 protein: CASSLALQGLSPLHF. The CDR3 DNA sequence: TGCGCCAGCAGCTTGGCCTTGCAGGGCCTTTCACCCCTCCACTTT.

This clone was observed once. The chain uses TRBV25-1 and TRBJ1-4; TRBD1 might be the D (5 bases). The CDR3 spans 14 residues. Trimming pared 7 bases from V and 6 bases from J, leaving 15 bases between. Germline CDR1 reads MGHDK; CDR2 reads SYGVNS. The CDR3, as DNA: TGTGCCAGCACCTCAGGGTACGGTCATGAAAAACTGTTTTTT. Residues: CASTSGYGHEKLFF.

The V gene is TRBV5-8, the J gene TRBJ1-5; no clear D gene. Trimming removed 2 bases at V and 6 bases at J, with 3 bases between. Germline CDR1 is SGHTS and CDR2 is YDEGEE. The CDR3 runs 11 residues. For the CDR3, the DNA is TGTGCCAGCAGCTTCGGTCAGCCCCAGCATTTT. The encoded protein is CASSFGQPQHF.